This TCR beta chain originates from a study of T cell responses to AZD1222 COVID-19 vaccine. Study-level points and caveats: Researchers took repertoire samples only after the peak T cell response had come. AZD1222 recipients seropositive at baseline numbered only five to seven. Donors, mostly white British, included more females; clonal diversity was possibly underestimated.

Trimming removed 4 bases at V and 4 bases at J, with 14 bases between. The germline CDR1 and CDR2 sequences are SGHNT and YYREEE (reference sequence). CDR3 length: 14 residues. The table came from immunoSEQ multiplex PCR; TCRdb's copy has only in-frame clones and leaves some out. The sample includes some 140,000 clones, 85% to 95% of them seen just once. A word on this clone: Its antigen is not known.

The sequence derives from an adult in good health. The sequencing here drew on peripheral blood, taken on day 0 of AZD1222 vaccination. V is TRBV5-4 and J is TRBJ2-5; D gene ambiguous. The CDR3 nucleotides are TGTGCCAGCAGCGCTTCCCCGGGTTCAGAGACCCAGTACTTC. Amino acids: CASSASPGSETQYF.